This TCR beta chain was identified in a study of regulatory T cells in long-lasting Graves disease listed by TCRdb under 2021. Concerning the study at large: To count as having persistent Graves' disease, a patient had to have received antithyroid drug treatment for over 5 years with TSH receptor autoantibodies remaining persistently positive. The study took place in China and was registered as a clinical trial. A total of approximately 35 samples were covered by TCR sequencing, comprising some 13 persistent and approximately 20 newly diagnosed Graves' disease patients. Patients with persistent Graves' disease were compared with patients with newly diagnosed Graves' disease using TCR sequencing and RNA sequencing of peripheral blood. Persistent Graves' disease patients in the clinical cohort had taken antithyroid drugs for approximately 9.5 years on average. Broader findings and caveats from the paper: Compared with newly diagnosed patients, patients with persistent Graves' disease had lower TCR Shannon entropy and fewer highly expanded clones, which suggests clonal expansion. Only peripheral blood was studied, because thyroid tissue, the primary lesion, was inaccessible. Patients with persistent disease shared more public clonotypes (over 2,500) than newly diagnosed patients did (966). Sequencing and analysis were limited to the TCR beta chain. The small sample size was acknowledged by the authors as a limitation that may reduce accuracy. Persistent disease showed preferential use of TRBV28, TRBJ1-2 and TRBJ2-5, whereas newly diagnosed disease favored TRBV20-1 and TRBJ2-1.

The library was made by multiplex PCR. These reads were obtained on an Illumina HiSeq 4000. iRepertoire HTBI primers and Arm-PCR amplification of CDR3 regions were used to construct TCR beta libraries. Before sequencing, the PCR products underwent gel purification. In the source study's methods: Gene usage analysis of CDR3 amino acid clonotypes relied on the approximately 62 TRBV and 13 to 15 TRBJ segments identified across samples. Filtered high-quality paired reads were merged into contigs using COPE and FqMerger. BLAST was used to align contigs to IMGT TRBV, TRBD and TRBJ reference genes, and CDR3 was defined according to IMGT. Highly expanded clones were defined as clonotypes with a frequency above 0.1%. Shannon entropy was used to measure repertoire diversity, and the Gini coefficient was used to measure V-J evenness. A clonotype found in more than one individual was treated as public. TCRdb passed the public sequencing reads through fastp at Q25 and MiXCR, retaining productive beta sequences. When rows share a CDR3 protein, they turn into one entry using the most common DNA and genes. In this record, the V and J calls reflect TCRdb's handling and not the investigators' own analysis. Across this sample there are about 450,000 distinct CDR3 sequences, with 23% seen only once. The leading ten clones occupy 26% of the sample.

Reading the label with the study, this specimen's time point is: persistent/refractory GD, antithyroid drugs over 5 years with positive TRAb. RNA was extracted from PBMCs in TRIzol for both TCR sequencing and RNA sequencing. The diagnosis of Graves' disease was made according to American Thyroid Association guidelines. The patients came from an endocrinology department in Xi'an, China. Each patient gave approximately 8.8 milliliters of peripheral blood, collected in an EDTA anticoagulant tube. Ficoll Paque Plus density gradient separation was used to isolate PBMCs, and no further T cell sorting was done. An Agilent 2100 Bioanalyzer and agarose gel were used to check RNA quality, and a NanoDrop 2000 was used to measure RNA concentration. In the case of this clonotype: Its antigen remains undetermined. Base-call qualities are not available, and no considerably larger clone is one nucleotide away.

The germline V gene (reference sequence) specifies LNHDA as CDR1 and SQIVND as CDR2. The CDR3 covers 12 residues, taking in both the cysteine and the phenylalanine. The read is trimmed to its CDR3 DNA, 36 bases read in frame from base 1. The germline V end is reduced by 9 bases and the J end by 4 bases; junction bases left unmatched: 2. The material was peripheral blood mononuclear cells (PBMCs), obtained when the disease was refractory, from a patient treated with antithyroid drugs. This receptor was identified in a female donor with Graves disease. The V and J segments used are TRBV19 and TRBJ1-5, and 8 bases in between align with TRBD1. The DNA sequence is TGTGCCAGCCGGGACAGGAATCAGCCCCAGCATTTT. Its protein product is CASRDRNQPQHF.